This T cell receptor (beta chain) originates from a study of control samples from healthy donors and cancer patients. As regards this clone: Because the CDR3's place on the DNA is in doubt, the DNA is left out and the CDR3 is given as listed by TCRdb.

Clones were sequenced by immunoSEQ multiplex PCR, and TCRdb holds only the in-frame ones, with some missing. The table has 120,000 to 150,000 clones, roughly nine tenths seen once. Ends included, the CDR3 has 13 residues. The chain is built from TRBV12-3 or TRBV12-4 and TRBJ2-7. This clonotype was sampled from a man in his late teens or twenties in good health. The sample was blood. CDR3 region: CASSTSDAYEQYF.